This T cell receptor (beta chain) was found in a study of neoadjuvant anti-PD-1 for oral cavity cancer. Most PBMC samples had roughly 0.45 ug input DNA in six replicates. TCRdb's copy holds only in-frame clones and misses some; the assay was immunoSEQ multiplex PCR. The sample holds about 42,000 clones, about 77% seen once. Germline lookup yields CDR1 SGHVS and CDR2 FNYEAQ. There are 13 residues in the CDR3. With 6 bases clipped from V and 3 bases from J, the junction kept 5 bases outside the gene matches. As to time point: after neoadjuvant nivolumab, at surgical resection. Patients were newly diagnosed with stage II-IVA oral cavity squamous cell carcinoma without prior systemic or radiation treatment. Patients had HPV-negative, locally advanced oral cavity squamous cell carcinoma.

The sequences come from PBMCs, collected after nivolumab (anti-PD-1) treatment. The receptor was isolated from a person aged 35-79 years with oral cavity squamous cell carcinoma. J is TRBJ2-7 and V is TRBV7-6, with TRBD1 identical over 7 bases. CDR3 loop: CASSIAGGYEQYF. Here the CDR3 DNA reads TGTGCCAGCAGTATCGCAGGGGGCTACGAGCAGTACTTC.